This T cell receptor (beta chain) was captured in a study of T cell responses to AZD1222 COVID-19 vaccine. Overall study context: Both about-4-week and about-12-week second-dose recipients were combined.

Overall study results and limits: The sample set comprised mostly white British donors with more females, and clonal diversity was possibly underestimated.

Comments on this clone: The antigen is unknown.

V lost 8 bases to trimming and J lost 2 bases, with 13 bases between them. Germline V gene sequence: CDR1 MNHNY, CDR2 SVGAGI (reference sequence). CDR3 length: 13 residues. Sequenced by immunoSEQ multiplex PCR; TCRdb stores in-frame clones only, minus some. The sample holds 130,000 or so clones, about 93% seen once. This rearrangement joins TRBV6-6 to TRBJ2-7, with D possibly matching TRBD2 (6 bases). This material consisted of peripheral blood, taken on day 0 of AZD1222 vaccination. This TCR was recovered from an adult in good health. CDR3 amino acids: CASAGDSAYEQYF. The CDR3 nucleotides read TGTGCCAGCGCCGGGGACTCCGCCTACGAGCAGTACTTC.